This TCR beta chain came from a study of blood T cell repertoires in COVID-19. Profiling relied on immunoSEQ multiplex PCR, and the TCRdb table lists in-frame clones only, not all of them. The sample lists roughly 180,000 clones; about 76% were seen once. Specimen: peripheral blood. This receptor was taken from a woman between 50 and 59 years old with active or convalescent COVID-19.

The CDR3 nucleotides read TGTGCCAGCAGCTTACGACAGGGGAGGGCGAACACTGAAGCTTTCTTT. Amino acids: CASSLRQGRANTEAFF. This chain uses TRBV7-2 with TRBJ1-1; 8 nucleotides align to TRBD1. The V gene end was trimmed by 2 bases and the J gene end by 1 base; junction bases not matched to a gene: 6. The germline V gene has CDR1 SGHTA and CDR2 FQGNSA. This CDR3 is built from 16 residues.